This TCR beta chain comes out of a study of T cell repertoires in cytomegalovirus infection. In TCRdb, the reads were re-called with MiXCR into one record per CDR3 protein. Of roughly 280,000 distinct CDR3 sequences in the sample, around 15% were seen once. CDR3 length: 12 residues. Trimming removed 3 bases from V and 5 bases from J, with 7 bases in between. The germline gives CDR1 LNHDA, CDR2 SQIVND (reference sequence). The chain links TRBV19 to TRBJ1-1; D is ambiguous. The receptor's source is a human donor in good health (CMV status not recorded). Some clones in this sample may be carry-over from other donors' samples. The sample taken for sequencing was PBMCs. The CDR3 sequence: CASSILGTEAFF. The CDR3 DNA reads TGTGCCAGTAGTATCTTGGGGACTGAAGCTTTCTTT.